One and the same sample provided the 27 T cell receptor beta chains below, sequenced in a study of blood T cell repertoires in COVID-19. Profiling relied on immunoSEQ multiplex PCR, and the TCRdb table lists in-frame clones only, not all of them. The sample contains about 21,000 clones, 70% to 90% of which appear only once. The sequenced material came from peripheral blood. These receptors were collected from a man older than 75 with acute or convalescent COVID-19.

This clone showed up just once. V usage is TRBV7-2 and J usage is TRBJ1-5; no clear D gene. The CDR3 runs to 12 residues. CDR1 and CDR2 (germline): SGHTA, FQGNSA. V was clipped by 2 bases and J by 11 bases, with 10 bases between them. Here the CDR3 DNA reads TGTGCCAGCAGCTTAAATGACGGAGCCCAGCATTTT. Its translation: CASSLNDGAQHF.

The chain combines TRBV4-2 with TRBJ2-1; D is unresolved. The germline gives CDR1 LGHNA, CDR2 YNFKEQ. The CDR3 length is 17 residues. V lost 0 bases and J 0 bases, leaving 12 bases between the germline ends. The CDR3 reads CASSQELPISSYNEQFF. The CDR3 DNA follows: TGTGCCAGCAGCCAAGAGTTGCCGATTAGCTCCTACAATGAGCAGTTCTTC.

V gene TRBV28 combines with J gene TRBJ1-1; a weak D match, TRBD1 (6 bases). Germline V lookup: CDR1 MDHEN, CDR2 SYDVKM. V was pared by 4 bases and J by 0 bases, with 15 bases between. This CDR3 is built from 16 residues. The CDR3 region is CASSSGTSTMNTEAFF. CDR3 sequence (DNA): TGTGCCAGCAGTTCCGGGACATCAACCATGAACACTGAAGCTTTCTTT.

Written as DNA, the CDR3 is TGTGCCAGCAGCTTTCGACAGGGGGCTATGACTGAGCAGTTCTTC. Residues: CASSFRQGAMTEQFF. The rearrangement links TRBV11-3 to TRBJ2-1; TRBD1 matches at 10 bases. The CDR3 has 15 residues. Germline lookup yields CDR1 SGHNT and CDR2 YENEEA. V dropped 3 bases and J dropped 9; count of bases not matched to a gene: 8.

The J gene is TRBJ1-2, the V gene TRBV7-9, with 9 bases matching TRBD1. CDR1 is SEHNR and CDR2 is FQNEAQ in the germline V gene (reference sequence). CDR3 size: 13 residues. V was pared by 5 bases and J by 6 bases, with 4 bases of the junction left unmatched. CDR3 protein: CASSPGTGNGYTF. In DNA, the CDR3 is TGTGCCAGCAGCCCCGGGACAGGGAATGGCTACACCTTC.

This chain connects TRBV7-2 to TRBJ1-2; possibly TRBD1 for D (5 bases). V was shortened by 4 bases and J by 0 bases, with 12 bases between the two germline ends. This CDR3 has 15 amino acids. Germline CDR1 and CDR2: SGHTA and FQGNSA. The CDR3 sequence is CASSSSTGANYGYTF. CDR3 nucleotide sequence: TGTGCCAGCAGCTCGTCTACAGGAGCTAACTATGGCTACACCTTC.

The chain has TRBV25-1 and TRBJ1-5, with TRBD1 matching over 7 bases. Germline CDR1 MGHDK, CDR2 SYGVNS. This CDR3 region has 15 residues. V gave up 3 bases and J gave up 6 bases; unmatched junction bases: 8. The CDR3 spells CASSESDRAGQPQHF. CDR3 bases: TGTGCCAGCAGTGAGTCCGACAGGGCGGGTCAGCCCCAGCATTTT.

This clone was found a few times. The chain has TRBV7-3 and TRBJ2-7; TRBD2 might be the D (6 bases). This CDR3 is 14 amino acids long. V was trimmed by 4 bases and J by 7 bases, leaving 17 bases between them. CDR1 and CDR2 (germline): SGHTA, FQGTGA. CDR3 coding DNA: TGTGCCAGCAGCTCTCAACCGGGAGCCGGGGAGCAGTACTTC. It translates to CASSSQPGAGEQYF.

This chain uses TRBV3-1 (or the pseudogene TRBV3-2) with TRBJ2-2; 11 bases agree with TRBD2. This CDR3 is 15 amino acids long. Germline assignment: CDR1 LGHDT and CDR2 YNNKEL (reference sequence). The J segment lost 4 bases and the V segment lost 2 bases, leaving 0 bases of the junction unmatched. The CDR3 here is CASSQLAGGTGELFF. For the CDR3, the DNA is TGTGCCAGCAGCCAACTAGCGGGGGGCACCGGGGAGCTGTTTTTT.

The CDR3 here is CASSHRDRVTPLHF. The CDR3 DNA is TGTGCCAGCAGCCACCGGGACAGGGTAACACCCCTCCACTTT. The chain has TRBV5-4 and TRBJ1-6; TRBD1 matches at 9 bases. With 4 bases clipped from V and 11 bases from J, the junction kept 7 bases outside the gene matches. This CDR3 has 14 amino acids. Germline lookup yields CDR1 SGHNT and CDR2 YYREEE (reference sequence).

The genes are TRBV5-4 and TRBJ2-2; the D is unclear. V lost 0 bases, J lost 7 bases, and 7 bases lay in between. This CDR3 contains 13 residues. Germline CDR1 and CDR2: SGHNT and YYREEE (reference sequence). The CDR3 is CASSLVAGGELFF. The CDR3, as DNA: TGTGCCAGCAGCTTGGTCGCCGGCGGGGAGCTGTTTTTT.

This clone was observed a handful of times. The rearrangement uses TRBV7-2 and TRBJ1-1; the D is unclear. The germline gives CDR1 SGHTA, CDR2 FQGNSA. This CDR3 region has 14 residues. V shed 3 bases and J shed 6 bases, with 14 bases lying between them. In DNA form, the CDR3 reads TGTGCCAGCAGCTTGCCAGTAAATGGTGCTGAAGCTTTCTTT. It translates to CASSLPVNGAEAFF.

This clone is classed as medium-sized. CDR3 region: CAISEETPDTEAFF. In DNA, the CDR3 is TGTGCCATCAGTGAGGAGACACCCGACACTGAAGCTTTCTTT. V gene TRBV10-3 combines with J gene TRBJ1-1; D gene ambiguous. Germline values: CDR1 ENHRY, CDR2 SYGVKD. The CDR3 has 14 residues. V was shortened by 2 bases and J by 3 bases, with 10 bases between the two germline ends.

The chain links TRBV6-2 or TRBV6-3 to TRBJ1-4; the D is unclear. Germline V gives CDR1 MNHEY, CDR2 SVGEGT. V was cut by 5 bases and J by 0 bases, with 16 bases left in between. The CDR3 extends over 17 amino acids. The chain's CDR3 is CASSPPFGSATNEKLFF. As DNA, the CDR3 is TGTGCCAGCAGTCCACCATTTGGCAGTGCAACTAATGAAAAACTGTTTTTT.

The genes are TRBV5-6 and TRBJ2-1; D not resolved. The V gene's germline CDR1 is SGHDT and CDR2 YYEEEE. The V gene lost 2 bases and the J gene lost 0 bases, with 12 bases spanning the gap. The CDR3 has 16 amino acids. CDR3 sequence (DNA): TGTGCCAGCAGCTTTGGCGGCCTTAGCTCCTACAATGAGCAGTTCTTC. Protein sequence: CASSFGGLSSYNEQFF.

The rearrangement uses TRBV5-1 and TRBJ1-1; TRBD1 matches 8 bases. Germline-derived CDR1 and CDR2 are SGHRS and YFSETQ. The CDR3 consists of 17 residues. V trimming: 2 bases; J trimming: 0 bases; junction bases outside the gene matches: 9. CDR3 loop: CASSLSPLGQVNTEAFF. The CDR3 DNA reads TGCGCCAGCAGCTTATCGCCTCTGGGACAGGTGAACACTGAAGCTTTCTTT.

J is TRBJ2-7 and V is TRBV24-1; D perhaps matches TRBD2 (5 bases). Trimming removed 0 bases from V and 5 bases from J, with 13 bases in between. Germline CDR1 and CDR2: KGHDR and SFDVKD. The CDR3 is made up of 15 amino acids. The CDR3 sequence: CATSDLVGSVHEQYF. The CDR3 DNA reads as TGTGCCACCAGTGATTTGGTGGGGAGCGTCCACGAGCAGTACTTC.

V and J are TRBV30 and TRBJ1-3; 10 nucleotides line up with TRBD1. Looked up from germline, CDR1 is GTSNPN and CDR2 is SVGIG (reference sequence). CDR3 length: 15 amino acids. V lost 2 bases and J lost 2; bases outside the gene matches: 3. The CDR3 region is CAWSTGTGAGNTIYF. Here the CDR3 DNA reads TGTGCCTGGAGTACCGGGACAGGGGCTGGAAACACCATATATTTT. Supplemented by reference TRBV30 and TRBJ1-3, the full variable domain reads SQTIHQWPATLVQPVGSPLSLECTVEGTSNPNLYWYRQAAGRGLQLLFYSVGIGQISSEVPQNLSASRPQDRQFILSSKKLLLSDSGFYLCAWSTGTGAGNTIYFGEGSWLTVV.

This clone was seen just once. CDR3 region: CASTLTGRPSEQYF. The CDR3 nucleotides are TGTGCCAGCACCCTCACAGGACGGCCCTCCGAGCAGTACTTC. This chain links TRBV28 with TRBJ2-7; possible D gene TRBD1, 5 bases. The V end lost 7 bases, the J end lost 6 bases, and 19 bases lay between the germline ends. Germline CDR1 and CDR2: MDHEN and SYDVKM. The CDR3 extends over 14 amino acids.

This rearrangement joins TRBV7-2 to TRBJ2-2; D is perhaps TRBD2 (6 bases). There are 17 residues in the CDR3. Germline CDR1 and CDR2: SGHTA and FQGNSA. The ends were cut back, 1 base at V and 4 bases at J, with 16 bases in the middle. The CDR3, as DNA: TGTGCCAGCAGCTTAGTAGCGGTCCGGGCTCCCACCGGGGAGCTGTTTTTT. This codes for CASSLVAVRAPTGELFF.

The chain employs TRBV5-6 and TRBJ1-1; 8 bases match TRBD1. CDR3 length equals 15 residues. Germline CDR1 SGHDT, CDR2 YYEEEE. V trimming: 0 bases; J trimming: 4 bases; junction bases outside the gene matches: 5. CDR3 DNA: TGTGCCAGCAGCTTGGTTTCAGGGGGCCGCACTGAAGCTTTCTTT. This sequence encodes CASSLVSGGRTEAFF.

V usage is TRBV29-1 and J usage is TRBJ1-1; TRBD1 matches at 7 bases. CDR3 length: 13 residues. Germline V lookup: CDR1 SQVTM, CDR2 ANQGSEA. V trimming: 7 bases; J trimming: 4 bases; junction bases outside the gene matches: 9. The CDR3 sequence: CSGIGPGGTEAFF. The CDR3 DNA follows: TGCAGCGGCATAGGCCCAGGGGGCACTGAAGCTTTCTTT.

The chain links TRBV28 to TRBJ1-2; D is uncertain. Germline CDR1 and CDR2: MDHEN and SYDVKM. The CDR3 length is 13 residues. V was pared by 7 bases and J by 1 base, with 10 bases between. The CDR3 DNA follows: TGTGCCAGCACCGACATTATTAACTATGGCTACACCTTC. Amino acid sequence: CASTDIINYGYTF.

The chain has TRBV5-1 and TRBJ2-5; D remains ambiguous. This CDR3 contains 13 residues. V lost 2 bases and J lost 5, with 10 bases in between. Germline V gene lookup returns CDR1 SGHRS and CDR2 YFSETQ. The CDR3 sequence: CASSLRSPETQYF. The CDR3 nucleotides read TGCGCCAGCAGCTTACGTAGCCCCGAGACCCAGTACTTC.

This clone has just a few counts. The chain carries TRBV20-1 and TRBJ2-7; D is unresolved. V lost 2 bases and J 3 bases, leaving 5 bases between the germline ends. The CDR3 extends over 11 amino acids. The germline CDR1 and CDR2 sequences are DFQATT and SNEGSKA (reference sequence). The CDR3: CSARPYYEQYF. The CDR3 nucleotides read TGCAGTGCTAGACCTTACTACGAGCAGTACTTC.

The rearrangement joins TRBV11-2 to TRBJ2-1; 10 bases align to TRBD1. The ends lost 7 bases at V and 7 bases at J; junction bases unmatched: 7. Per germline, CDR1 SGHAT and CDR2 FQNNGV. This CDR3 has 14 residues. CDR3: CASIRTGGRNEQFF. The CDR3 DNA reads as TGTGCCAGCATTCGGACAGGGGGAAGGAATGAGCAGTTCTTC.

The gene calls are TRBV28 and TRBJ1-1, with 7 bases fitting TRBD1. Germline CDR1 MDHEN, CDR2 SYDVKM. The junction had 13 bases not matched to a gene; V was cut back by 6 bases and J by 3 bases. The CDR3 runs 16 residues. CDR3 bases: TGTGCCAGCAGCCTCAGGGGGGTGGGTAAGGACACTGAAGCTTTCTTT. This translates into CASSLRGVGKDTEAFF. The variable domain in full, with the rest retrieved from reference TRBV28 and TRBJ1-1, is DVKVTQSSRYLVKRTGEKVFLECVQDMDHENMFWYRQDPGLGLRLIYFSYDVKMKEKGDIPEGYSVSREKKERFSLILESASTNQTSMYLCASSLRGVGKDTEAFFGQGTRLTVV.